These 31 T cell receptor beta chains share one sample of origin, sequenced in a study of blood T cell repertoires in COVID-19. Profiling relied on immunoSEQ multiplex PCR, and the TCRdb table lists in-frame clones only, not all of them. The sample includes some 270,000 clones, just under 90% of them seen just once. Material for sequencing was PBMCs or T cells enriched from blood (not recorded which). These receptors were obtained from a woman in her sixties who had recovered from COVID-19.

This rearrangement joins TRBV6-1 to TRBJ2-5; the D gene is possibly TRBD2 (5 bases). The CDR3 is 17 residues long. CDR1 is MNHNS and CDR2 is SASEGT in the germline V gene. Trimming stripped 2 bases from V and 5 bases from J, with 21 bases between. The DNA of the CDR3 is TGTGCCAGCAGTGAACGGCGGCGGGTTAAGTTGGGGGAGACCCAGTACTTC. This sequence encodes CASSERRRVKLGETQYF.

This chain joins TRBV5-4 and TRBJ2-7; tentatively, D is TRBD1 (5 bases). V was pared by 0 bases and J by 1 base, with 11 bases between. Germline-derived CDR1 and CDR2 are SGHNT and YYREEE (reference sequence). The length of the CDR3 is 15 residues. The CDR3 DNA is TGTGCCAGCAGCTTGGACCCAGGGAATTCCTACGAGCAGTACTTC. Translating gives CASSLDPGNSYEQYF.

J is TRBJ2-7 and V is TRBV6-5; D is ambiguous. Germline-derived CDR1 and CDR2 are MNHEY and SVGAGI. The CDR3 runs 13 residues. V was cut by 0 bases and J by 5 bases, with 8 bases left in between. The CDR3 sequence: CASSYSQSHEQYF. DNA of the CDR3: TGTGCCAGCAGTTACTCGCAGTCCCACGAGCAGTACTTC.

This chain links TRBV19 with TRBJ2-5, with D possibly being TRBD1 (5 bases). CDR3 length: 14 amino acids. Germline V gene data show CDR1 as LNHDA and CDR2 as SQIVND (reference sequence). V lost 7 bases to trimming and J lost 3 bases, with 15 bases between them. CDR3 nucleotide sequence: TGTGCCAGTATTTCTAGGGGCCGAGAAGAGACCCAGTACTTC. It specifies CASISRGREETQYF.

The chain joins TRBV13 to TRBJ2-1; 7 bases map to TRBD2. CDR1 is PRHDT and CDR2 is FYEKMQ in the germline V gene (reference sequence). Trimming took 0 bases from V and 10 from J; bases not matched to a gene: 15. This CDR3 has 17 residues. CDR3 residues: CASSLGLGSGVRNEQFF. The CDR3, as DNA: TGTGCCAGCAGCTTAGGCCTGGGCAGCGGGGTCAGAAACGAGCAGTTCTTC.

The chain links TRBV23-1 to TRBJ2-1, with TRBD2 matching 10 bases. TRBV23-1 is an ORF, and what it does is uncertain. The length of the CDR3 is 14 residues. Unmatched junction bases numbered 9, after V lost 8 bases and J lost 8 bases. The CDR3 reads CASAPPSGSYEQFF. CDR3 DNA: TGCGCCAGCGCCCCCCCTAGCGGGAGCTATGAGCAGTTCTTC.

This chain connects TRBV2 to TRBJ1-1, with D possibly matching TRBD1 (6 bases). Trimming removed 6 bases from V and 1 base from J, with 12 bases in between. The CDR3 has 14 residues. Germline-derived CDR1 and CDR2 are SNHLY and FYNNEI. The CDR3 nucleotides are TGTGCCAGCAGGGCAGGGGCCGAGAACACTGAAGCTTTCTTT. Its translation: CASRAGAENTEAFF.

V usage is TRBV28 and J usage is TRBJ2-3; TRBD1 might be the D (5 bases). The V and J ends lost 6 bases and 10 bases respectively, with 14 bases between them. CDR1 is MDHEN, CDR2 SYDVKM, per germline. The CDR3 sequence is 12 residues long. The CDR3 DNA reads TGTGCCAGCAGCTTACGCAGGGTGGCGCAGTATTTT. Translation gives CASSLRRVAQYF.

The chain recombines TRBV3-1 (or the pseudogene TRBV3-2) with TRBJ2-7; 9 bases align to TRBD2. Germline CDR1 LGHDT, CDR2 YNNKEL (reference sequence). J gave up 3 bases and V 0 bases, and 3 bases lay outside the gene matches. The CDR3 runs 15 residues. CDR3 sequence: CASSQDLAGNYEQYF. The CDR3 coding sequence is TGTGCCAGCAGCCAAGACCTAGCGGGGAACTACGAGCAGTACTTC.

This chain uses TRBV3-1 (or the pseudogene TRBV3-2) with TRBJ1-4, with D perhaps matching TRBD1 (5 bases). V gave up 5 bases and J gave up 13 bases, with 17 bases separating them. The CDR3 is 13 residues long. Germline CDR1 is LGHDT and CDR2 is YNNKEL (reference sequence). As DNA, the CDR3 is TGTGCCAGCAGCGAATTAGACCGCGGGGGACTGTTTTTT. Encoded protein: CASSELDRGGLFF.

The V gene is TRBV5-4, the J gene TRBJ1-2; TRBD1 matches at 10 bases. J was trimmed by 0 bases and V by 4 bases; bases with no gene match: 6. The CDR3 is 16 residues long. CDR1 is SGHNT, CDR2 YYREEE, per germline (reference sequence). CDR3 amino acids: CASSLPGTGANYGYTF. The CDR3 DNA reads TGTGCCAGCAGCCTCCCCGGGACAGGGGCTAACTATGGCTACACCTTC.

The rearrangement links TRBV7-8 to TRBJ2-7; 9 bases are shared with TRBD1. Losses at the gene ends were 5 bases for V and 4 bases for J; bases not matched to a gene: 9. Germline V gene data show CDR1 as SGHVS and CDR2 as FQNEAQ. The CDR3 consists of 15 residues. The CDR3 bases are TGTGCCAGCAGCGAACAACCGGGACAGGGATACGAGCAGTACTTC. Protein: CASSEQPGQGYEQYF.

This clone has just one count. The V and J genes are TRBV28 and TRBJ1-1, with TRBD1 matching 11 bases. V lost 5 bases to trimming and J lost 5 bases; unmatched junction nucleotides: 7. The CDR3 spans 15 residues. Germline CDR1 MDHEN, CDR2 SYDVKM. In nucleotides, the CDR3 is TGTGCCAGCAGTGGGACAGGGGGGAGGGTTACTGAAGCTTTCTTT. Protein sequence: CASSGTGGRVTEAFF.

The chain couples TRBV28 to TRBJ2-5; weak D call: TRBD1 (6 bases). Germline CDR1 and CDR2: MDHEN and SYDVKM. The CDR3 spans 14 residues. The ends were cut back, 7 bases at V and 7 bases at J, with 19 bases in the middle. This CDR3 reads CASIGTKTFWTQYF. The DNA of the CDR3 is TGTGCCAGCATTGGGACAAAAACGTTTTGGACCCAGTACTTC.

The chain employs TRBV5-1 and TRBJ2-3; 11 bases match TRBD2. The CDR3 consists of 16 residues. V shed 4 bases and J 0 bases; nucleotides not matched to a gene: 4. Per the germline V gene, CDR1 is SGHRS and CDR2 is YFSETQ. The CDR3 is CASSEGLADSTDTQYF. Written as DNA, the CDR3 is TGCGCCAGCAGCGAGGGACTAGCGGATAGCACAGATACGCAGTATTTT.

The J gene is TRBJ2-3, the V gene TRBV11-3; TRBD2 matches at 13 bases. This CDR3 comprises 15 residues. The ends lost 4 bases at V and 5 bases at J; junction bases unmatched: 3. Germline V gene lookup returns CDR1 SGHNT and CDR2 YENEEA. The CDR3 nucleotides are TGTGCCAGCAGCTCGGGACTAGCGGGGCTAGATACGCAGTATTTT. As protein: CASSSGLAGLDTQYF. The entire variable domain, with the rest obtained from reference TRBV11-3 and TRBJ2-3, is as follows: EAGVVQSPRYKIIEKKQPVAFWCNPISGHNTLYWYLQNLGQGPELLIRYENEEAVDDSQLPKDRFSAERLKGVDSTLKIQPAELGDSAVYLCASSSGLAGLDTQYFGPGTRLTVL.

This chain joins TRBV3-1 (or the pseudogene TRBV3-2) and TRBJ2-1; the match to TRBD1 covers 10 bases. The CDR3 has 14 amino acids. The ends lost 4 bases at V and 8 bases at J; junction bases unmatched: 5. In germline, CDR1 is LGHDT, CDR2 YNNKEL (reference sequence). CDR3 nucleotides: TGTGCCAGCAGCCCACGGACAGGGGGACATGAGCAGTTCTTC. Encoded protein: CASSPRTGGHEQFF.

Only one count was recorded for this clone. The chain joins TRBV27 to TRBJ2-1; possible D gene TRBD1, 5 bases. This CDR3 has 14 amino acids. V was pared by 7 bases and J by 9 bases, with 19 bases between. Germline-derived CDR1 and CDR2 are MNHEY and SMNVEV (reference sequence). Written as DNA, the CDR3 is TGTGCCAGCAAGGTTAGCCTCCCCAGGGTTGAGCAGTTCTTC. This codes for CASKVSLPRVEQFF.

This chain uses TRBV7-3 with TRBJ2-5; 7 bases align to TRBD2. The CDR3 is 15 amino acids. From germline, CDR1 is SGHTA and CDR2 FQGTGA. J gave up 4 bases and V 5 bases, and 10 bases lay outside the gene matches. The DNA for the CDR3 is TGTGCCAGCAGCCTTAGCGGGTTGGGAGGAGAGACCCAGTACTTC. This sequence encodes CASSLSGLGGETQYF. The complete variable domain, with remaining parts taken from reference TRBV7-3 and TRBJ2-5, reads GAGVSQTPSNKVTEKGKYVELRCDPISGHTALYWYRQSLGQGPEFLIYFQGTGAADDSGLPNDRFFAVRPEGSVSTLKIQRTERGDSAVYLCASSLSGLGGETQYFGPGTRLLVL.

V is TRBV1 and J is TRBJ1-2; the table calls TRBD1, which could not be checked here. TRBV1 counts as a pseudogene. This CDR3 is built from 15 residues. This CDR3 reads CTSSQDRGRAYGYTF. CDR3 DNA sequence: TGCACCAGCAGCCAAGACAGGGGGCGGGCCTATGGCTACACCTTC.

The rearrangement uses TRBV2 and TRBJ2-3; 9 bases line up with TRBD2. The germline gives CDR1 SNHLY, CDR2 FYNNEI. V lost 6 bases, J lost 4 bases, and 5 bases stayed unmatched. CDR3 length equals 14 residues. CDR3 nucleotide sequence: TGTGCCAGCAGGCCCGGGACTAGCTCAGATACGCAGTATTTT. It encodes CASRPGTSSDTQYF.

The chain uses TRBV10-3 and TRBJ2-5; 7 bases are a match to TRBD2. J gave up 3 bases and V 11 bases, and 15 bases lay outside the gene matches. CDR3 length: 15 amino acids. Germline CDR1 reads ENHRY; CDR2 reads SYGVKD. The CDR3 region is CASRSGPSGKETQYF. The CDR3 coding sequence is TGTGCCTCCCGGTCCGGCCCCAGCGGGAAAGAGACCCAGTACTTC.

This rearrangement joins TRBV20-1 to TRBJ1-2; 8 positions match TRBD1. The CDR3 has 10 amino acids. The V gene's germline CDR1 is DFQATT and CDR2 SNEGSKA (reference sequence). V trimming: 7 bases; J trimming: 13 bases; junction bases outside the gene matches: 8. CDR3 region: CSGGQGAPTF. The CDR3 coding sequence is TGCAGTGGGGGCCAGGGGGCTCCCACCTTC.

The V call is TRBV19, the J call TRBJ1-3; TRBD1 might be the D (6 bases). The V gene lost 8 bases and the J gene lost 0 bases, with 17 bases spanning the gap. The CDR3 consists of 16 residues. In germline, CDR1 is LNHDA, CDR2 SQIVND (reference sequence). CDR3 nucleotides: TGTGCCAGTTGGGACACCTATCCCCTCTCTGGAAACACCATATATTTT. It translates to CASWDTYPLSGNTIYF.

The CDR3 DNA reads as TGTGCCAGCTCACTTCTTCCTGCCGGGGGGGCGGGAGAGCAGTACTTC. Encoded protein: CASSLLPAGGAGEQYF. The rearrangement uses TRBV18 and TRBJ2-7; 8 nucleotides match TRBD2. Germline lookup yields CDR1 KGHSH and CDR2 LQKENI. V was pared by 4 bases and J by 7 bases, with 15 bases of the junction left unmatched. This CDR3 spans 16 amino acids.

This clone was seen once. The CDR3 sequence is CASSKLAGGPNEQFF. The CDR3 region has the DNA TGTGCCAGTAGTAAACTAGCGGGAGGGCCGAATGAGCAGTTCTTC. This chain uses TRBV19 with TRBJ2-1, with 13 bases lining up with TRBD2. This CDR3 has 15 amino acids. With 4 bases clipped from V and 7 bases from J, the junction kept 4 bases outside the gene matches. Germline assignment: CDR1 LNHDA and CDR2 SQIVND (reference sequence). Full variable domain (missing parts from reference TRBV19 and TRBJ2-1): DGGITQSPKYLFRKEGQNVTLSCEQNLNHDAMYWYRQDPGQGLRLIYYSQIVNDFQKGDIAEGYSVSREKKESFPLTVTSAQKNPTAFYLCASSKLAGGPNEQFFGPGTRLTVL.

This rearrangement joins TRBV3-1 (or the pseudogene TRBV3-2) to TRBJ2-1, with 14 bases matching TRBD2. The germline gives CDR1 LGHDT, CDR2 YNNKEL (reference sequence). Trimming removed 5 bases from V and 8 bases from J; junction bases left unmatched: 11. This CDR3 is 17 amino acids long. The CDR3 DNA reads TGTGCCAGCAGCAGCCTGTGGACTAGCGGGAGGCAGCATGAGCAGTTCTTC. Translated: CASSSLWTSGRQHEQFF.

The chain combines TRBV3-1 (or the pseudogene TRBV3-2) with TRBJ2-7; 9 nucleotides align to TRBD1. There are 15 residues in the CDR3. V shed 2 bases and J 4 bases; nucleotides not matched to a gene: 6. The germline V gene has CDR1 LGHDT and CDR2 YNNKEL (reference sequence). The CDR3 here is CASSQRDRVRYEQYF. The CDR3 DNA sequence: TGTGCCAGCAGCCAACGGGACAGGGTTAGATACGAGCAGTACTTC.

V usage is TRBV19 and J usage is TRBJ1-2; TRBD1 agrees at 8 bases. J lost 5 bases, V lost 10 bases, and 9 bases had no gene match. This CDR3 is 13 amino acids long. Germline assignment: CDR1 LNHDA and CDR2 SQIVND (reference sequence). For the CDR3, the DNA is TGTGCCACCAGGGACAGGCGGGGGTATGGCTACACCTTC. Translating it yields CATRDRRGYGYTF.

The chain uses TRBV24-1 and TRBJ2-1, with a tentative D call TRBD1 (6 bases). Deletions cut 3 bases from V and 0 bases from J, with 11 bases between. CDR1 is KGHDR and CDR2 is SFDVKD in the germline V gene. CDR3 length equals 16 residues. The CDR3: CATSDPGEYSYNEQFF. CDR3 in DNA: TGTGCCACCAGTGATCCAGGGGAATACTCCTACAATGAGCAGTTCTTC.

The chain joins TRBV5-1 to TRBJ1-3; 10 bases map to TRBD1. The CDR3 totals 18 residues. Unmatched junction bases numbered 10, after V lost 2 bases and J lost 2 bases. Germline CDR1 SGHRS, CDR2 YFSETQ. The CDR3 sequence is CASSLSGTGAPPGNTIYF. The CDR3 DNA follows: TGCGCCAGCAGCTTATCCGGGACAGGGGCCCCTCCTGGAAACACCATATATTTT.